The clone carrying this T cell receptor (beta chain) was counted ten times or more. The target antigen is unknown. Other nucleotide sequences in the sample specify the same CDR3. This specimen belongs to a study of cytomegalovirus exposure and HLA in healthy donors. The wider study: A data release that came early held tens of millions of unique TCRs from HLA-typed donors.

Study outcomes and limitations: Some segments of the V type, notably TRBV6-2 and TRBV6-3, were excluded as indistinguishable. Previously analyzed data showed that most TCR beta V segments were productive at a frequency of about 87% or about 30%. CMV serostatus was the only recorded immune exposure for donors.

This PCR relied on a set of 60 Vbeta primers and 13 Jbeta primers. This table comes from immunoSEQ multiplex PCR, and its TCRdb copy is limited to in-frame clones, with some not included. This sample yields 100,000 to 150,000 clones, of which around two thirds are seen a single time; under 5.5% belongs to the top ten. The V gene's germline CDR1 is MDHEN and CDR2 SYDVKM. The CDR3 is made up of 10 amino acids. Trimming stripped 5 bases from V and 6 bases from J, with 5 bases between. The V gene is TRBV28, the J gene TRBJ2-7, with D tentatively TRBD1 (5 bases). This receptor was identified in a man in his sixties in good health and CMV-seropositive. Material for sequencing was PBMCs. The CDR3 DNA is TGTGCCAGCAGTAGGGGCGAGCAGTACTTC. Amino acids: CASSRGEQYF.